The 21 T cell receptor beta chains below come from one sample, sequenced in a study of T cell clonality in common variable immunodeficiency. Measured with immunoSEQ multiplex PCR; TCRdb has only the in-frame clones, and not every one. Singletons are absent from the sample, which has roughly 58,000 clones. Material for sequencing was peripheral blood mononuclear cells. Receptors were obtained from a person between 18 and 75 years old in good health.

This clone was seen repeatedly, ten times or more. With the read ending 3 residues before the CDR3 end, the germline J gene is used to fill in that end. This rearrangement joins TRBV7-9 to TRBJ2-3; TRBD2 is a possible D gene (6 bases). This CDR3 has 15 amino acids. V lost 5 bases, J lost 2 bases, and 14 bases lay in between. Germline assignment: CDR1 SEHNR and CDR2 FQNEAQ (reference sequence). The CDR3 loop is CASSRFSGNTDTQYF. The CDR3 bases that were read are TGTGCCAGCAGCCGCTTTAGCGGAAACACAGATACG. The whole variable domain, filled in from reference TRBV7-9 and TRBJ2-3, reads DTGVSQNPRHKITKRGQNVTFRCDPISEHNRLYWYRQTLGQGPEFLTYFQNEAQLEKSRLLSDRFSAERPKGSFSTLEIQRTEQGDSAMYLCASSRFSGNTDTQYFGPGTRLTVL.

In this sample, this clone turned up many times. Read data end 3 residues before the CDR3 end; the end is taken from the germline J gene. V is TRBV20-1 and J is TRBJ2-1; 9 bases map to TRBD2. The germline V gene has CDR1 DFQATT and CDR2 SNEGSKA (reference sequence). The CDR3 is 16 residues long. The V and J ends lost 1 base and 3 bases, in that order; junction bases with no gene match: 7. The CDR3 bases that were read are TGCAGTGCTAGAGGTTCCCAGCGGGGGGTCTACAATGAG. The encoded protein is CSARGSQRGVYNE. The entire CDR3 protein is CSARGSQRGVYNEQFF.

This clone was detected ten times or more. The observed sequence ends 3 residues before the CDR3 terminus, with the missing tail filled in from the germline J gene. This chain joins TRBV6-4 and TRBJ1-2, with D possibly matching TRBD1 (6 bases). The CDR3 length is 14 residues. CDR1 is MRHNA and CDR2 is SNTAGT in the germline V gene. V was shortened by 6 bases and J by 4 bases, with 15 bases between the two germline ends. The CDR3 sequence: CASSGQYSSYGYTF. CDR3 DNA (partial): TGTGCCAGCAGCGGACAGTATTCGTCCTATGGC.

This clone was recorded many times. The CDR3 end lies 3 residues beyond the end of the read and is filled in from the germline J gene. V and J are TRBV4-1 and TRBJ2-2; 7 positions match TRBD2. In germline, CDR1 is MGHRA, CDR2 YSYEKL. The V and J ends lost 2 bases and 3 bases, in that order; junction bases with no gene match: 12. The CDR3 extends over 18 amino acids. The CDR3 bases that were read are TGCGCCAGCAGCCAAAAGTGGATGGCGGGGGTCGACACCGGGGAG. It codes for CASSQKWMAGVDTGE. The complete CDR3 sequence is CASSQKWMAGVDTGELFF.

Concerning this clone itself: Read data end 3 residues before the CDR3 end; the end is taken from the germline J gene. The gene calls are TRBV2 and TRBJ1-6; TRBD1 is a possible D gene (5 bases). V was clipped by 3 bases and J by 7 bases, with 13 bases between them. CDR3 length: 15 amino acids. Germline lookup yields CDR1 SNHLY and CDR2 FYNNEI. CDR3 bases read: TGTGCCAGCAGTGAGAGGGGACTCCCGAATTCACCC. Translated, it gives CASSERGLPNSP. The full CDR3 reads CASSERGLPNSPLHF.

This clone was detected ten times or more. The missing CDR3 end, 3 residues past where the read stops, is filled in from the germline J gene. J is TRBJ2-5 and V is TRBV2; D possibly corresponds to TRBD2 (6 bases). CDR1 is SNHLY and CDR2 is FYNNEI in the germline V gene. The CDR3 totals 15 residues. Between the trimmed V and J ends, which lost 3 bases and 4 bases, there was a span of 15 bases. CDR3 DNA, as far as it was read: TGTGCCAGCAGTGACCGAGGACTACCGCCAGAGACC. Its translation: CASSDRGLPPET. The whole CDR3 sequence is CASSDRGLPPETQYF.

This clone was recorded at least ten times. The CDR3 end is not reached by the read, which stops 3 residues before it; the germline J gene fills it in. The chain recombines TRBV12-3 or TRBV12-4 with TRBJ2-7; a possible D gene is TRBD2 (6 bases). The V and J ends lost 5 bases and 6 bases respectively, with 11 bases between them. CDR3 size: 12 residues. The chain's CDR3 is CASSSGPFEQYF. CDR3 DNA (partial): TGTGCCAGCAGTAGCGGGCCCTTCGAG.

This clone was observed many times. The read terminates 3 residues before the CDR3 end, so the remaining end is supplied by the germline J gene. The V gene is TRBV20-1, the J gene TRBJ2-7, with 8 bases matching TRBD2. With 1 base clipped from V and 1 base from J, the junction kept 0 bases outside the gene matches. This CDR3 spans 13 amino acids. Germline values: CDR1 DFQATT, CDR2 SNEGSKA (reference sequence). The CDR3 loop reads CSARVAGSYEQYF. CDR3 DNA, as far as it was read: TGCAGTGCTAGAGTAGCGGGGTCCTACGAG.

Comments on this clone: The CDR3 goes on 3 residues after the read ends, and that part is filled in from the germline J gene. The genes are TRBV30 and TRBJ1-2, with D possibly matching TRBD1 (5 bases). Germline lookup yields CDR1 GTSNPN and CDR2 SVGIG (reference sequence). This CDR3 has 14 residues. CDR3 sequence: CAWRRDYYTDTYTF. Incomplete CDR3 DNA: TGTGCCTGGAGACGGGACTACTACACAGATACC. The full variable domain, its missing parts supplied by reference TRBV30 and TRBJ1-2, is SQTIHQWPATLVQPVGSPLSLECTVEGTSNPNLYWYRQAAGRGLQLLFYSVGIGQISSEVPQNLSASRPQDRQFILSSKKLLLSDSGFYLCAWRRDYYTDTYTFGSGTRLTVV.

At least ten counts were recorded for this clone. The sequence runs out 3 residues before the end of the CDR3; the remainder is reconstructed from the germline J gene. The rearrangement links TRBV18 to TRBJ2-2; 7 bases are a match to TRBD2. The CDR3 consists of 16 residues. Unmatched junction bases numbered 7, after V lost 1 base and J lost 5 bases. Germline assignment: CDR1 KGHSH and CDR2 LQKENI. CDR3 DNA, as far as it was read: TGTGCCAGCTCACCACAGTCTAGCGGAGTTACCGGGGAG. Its protein product is CASSPQSSGVTGE. In full, the CDR3 is CASSPQSSGVTGELFF. Supplemented by reference TRBV18 and TRBJ2-2, the full variable domain reads NAGVMQNPRHLVRRRGQEARLRCSPMKGHSHVYWYRQLPEEGLKFMVYLQKENIIDESGMPKERFSAEFPKEGPSILRIQQVVRGDSAAYFCASSPQSSGVTGELFFGEGSRLTVL.

For this clone: The read terminates 3 residues ahead of where the CDR3 ends, so the germline J gene completes it. The V gene is TRBV7-9, the J gene TRBJ2-4; possible D gene TRBD1, 5 bases. The CDR3 contains 11 residues. The germline gives CDR1 SEHNR, CDR2 FQNEAQ (reference sequence). CDR3 in amino acids: CASSFRDGQYF. Partial CDR3 DNA: TGTGCCAGCAGCTTCAGGGATGGT.

This clone has a count of ten or more. The CDR3 extends 3 residues past the end of the read, so its final part is completed from the germline J gene. The chain recombines TRBV5-1 with TRBJ2-3; D uncertain. The CDR3 contains 16 residues. V shed 0 bases and J shed 0 bases, with 11 bases lying between them. Germline V lookup: CDR1 SGHRS, CDR2 YFSETQ. The CDR3 region is CASSLDGGTSTDTQYF. The part of the CDR3 DNA that was read is TGCGCCAGCAGCTTGGATGGCGGAACCAGCACAGATACG.

This clone has a count of ten or more. The CDR3 goes on 3 residues after the read ends, and that part is filled in from the germline J gene. The chain couples TRBV18 to TRBJ2-7; 7 nucleotides align to TRBD1. V lost 6 bases, J lost 0 bases, and 5 bases stayed unmatched. This CDR3 spans 14 amino acids. In germline, CDR1 is KGHSH, CDR2 LQKENI. The CDR3 reads CASSTGTASYEQYF. The CDR3 bases that were read are TGTGCCAGCTCGACCGGGACAGCCTCCTACGAG. Full variable domain (missing parts from reference TRBV18 and TRBJ2-7): NAGVMQNPRHLVRRRGQEARLRCSPMKGHSHVYWYRQLPEEGLKFMVYLQKENIIDESGMPKERFSAEFPKEGPSILRIQQVVRGDSAAYFCASSTGTASYEQYFGPGTRLTVT.

This clone appeared many times. The DNA ends 3 residues before the CDR3 does, and the rest of the CDR3 is filled in from the germline J gene. This rearrangement joins TRBV7-2 to TRBJ1-1; D is unclear. The germline V and J ends were trimmed by 5 bases and 1 base, with 8 bases remaining between them. The CDR3 has 13 amino acids. In germline, CDR1 is SGHTA, CDR2 FQGNSA. This CDR3 reads CASSPYGNTEAFF. Partial CDR3 DNA: TGTGCCAGCAGCCCCTACGGGAACACTGAA.

This clone has only a few counts. The read ends 3 residues before the CDR3 terminus; that terminus is restored from the germline J gene. V and J are TRBV18 and TRBJ1-2; tentatively, D is TRBD1 (5 bases). This CDR3 contains 16 residues. Germline V gene data show CDR1 as KGHSH and CDR2 as LQKENI. Partial CDR3 DNA: TGTGCCAGCTCACCAGAGGCGGGACTTAGCACAGATACC. Its translation: CASSPEAGLSTDT. The full CDR3 protein is CASSPEAGLSTDTYTF.

Turning to this clone: The sequence runs out 3 residues before the end of the CDR3; the remainder is reconstructed from the germline J gene. This chain joins TRBV11-1 and TRBJ2-1; D may be TRBD1 (5 bases). Trimming took 5 bases from V and 7 from J, leaving 9 bases between them. This CDR3 region has 12 residues. CDR1 and CDR2 (germline): SGHAT, FQDESV (reference sequence). The DNA read from the CDR3 is TGTGCCAGCAGCCTGAACAGGAATGAG. Its translation: CASSLNRNE. The complete CDR3 sequence is CASSLNRNEQFF.

This clone occurred a few times. The missing CDR3 end, 3 residues past where the read stops, is filled in from the germline J gene. This sequence joins TRBV18 and TRBJ1-2, with D perhaps TRBD1 (5 bases). This CDR3 contains 19 residues. The germline V gene has CDR1 KGHSH and CDR2 LQKENI. Partial CDR3 DNA: TGTGCCAGCTCACCGGGGCGACGAGCGGGACGTGCCGTCTACAATGAC. Translating gives CASSPGRRAGRAVYND. The complete CDR3 protein is CASSPGRRAGRAVYNDYTF.

This clone was seen more than once but under ten times. Read data end 3 residues before the CDR3 end; the end is taken from the germline J gene. This chain connects TRBV5-4 to TRBJ2-5; D is perhaps TRBD1 or TRBD2 (5 bases each). V was clipped by 4 bases and J by 5 bases, with 12 bases between them. The CDR3 is 13 residues long. Per the germline V gene, CDR1 is SGHNT and CDR2 is YYREEE (reference sequence). The CDR3 sequence: CASSAVEGETQYF. The CDR3 bases that were read are TGTGCCAGCAGCGCGGTTGAGGGGGAGACC.

This clone has ten or more counts. The CDR3 end lies 3 residues beyond the end of the read and is filled in from the germline J gene. This sequence joins TRBV5-4 and TRBJ2-7; possibly TRBD1 for D (5 bases). There are 14 residues in the CDR3. Germline V lookup: CDR1 SGHNT, CDR2 YYREEE (reference sequence). The V gene lost 1 base and the J gene lost 5 bases, with 13 bases spanning the gap. CDR3: CASSLKQGKHEQYF. The covered CDR3 bases are TGTGCCAGCAGCTTGAAGCAGGGAAAGCACGAG.

This clone was recorded at least ten times. Read data end 3 residues before the CDR3 end; the end is taken from the germline J gene. This sequence joins TRBV7-8 and TRBJ1-4; 10 bases are shared with TRBD1. Germline V lookup: CDR1 SGHVS, CDR2 FQNEAQ. J lost 7 bases, V lost 0 bases, and 5 bases had no gene match. The CDR3 is made up of 16 amino acids. Incomplete CDR3 DNA: TGTGCCAGCAGCTTAGCCCAGACAGGGGGCAGTGAAAAA. Its translation is CASSLAQTGGSEK. The full CDR3 protein reads CASSLAQTGGSEKLFF.

This clone occurred many times. From the germline J gene comes the end of the CDR3, since the read stops 3 residues before it. The rearrangement uses TRBV7-9 and TRBJ2-2, with a weak D call TRBD2 (5 bases). Germline CDR1 and CDR2: SEHNR and FQNEAQ (reference sequence). The CDR3 runs 13 residues. Trimming cost V 6 bases and J 5 bases, with 10 bases left between them. This chain's CDR3 is CASSPTRTGELFF. Incomplete CDR3 DNA: TGTGCCAGCAGTCCCACTAGGACCGGGGAG.